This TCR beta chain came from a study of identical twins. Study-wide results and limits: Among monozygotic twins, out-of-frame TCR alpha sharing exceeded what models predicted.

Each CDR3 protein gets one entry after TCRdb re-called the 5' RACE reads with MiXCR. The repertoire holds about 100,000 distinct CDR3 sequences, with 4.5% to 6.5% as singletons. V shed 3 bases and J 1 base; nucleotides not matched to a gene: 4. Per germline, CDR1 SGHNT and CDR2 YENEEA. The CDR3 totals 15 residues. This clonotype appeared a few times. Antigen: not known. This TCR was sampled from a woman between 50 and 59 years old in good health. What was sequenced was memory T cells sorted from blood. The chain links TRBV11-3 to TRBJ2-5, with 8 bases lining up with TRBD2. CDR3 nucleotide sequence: TGTGCCAGCAGCTTCCGGGGGGGTCTCCAAGAGACCCAGTACTTC. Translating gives CASSFRGGLQETQYF.